This TCR beta chain emerged from a study of blood T cell repertoires in COVID-19. Study-level background: Sites in the United States, Italy and Spain provided acute and convalescent COVID-19 samples.

CDR3 length: 13 residues. V was trimmed by 4 bases and J by 7 bases, leaving 11 bases between them. The germline V gene encodes CDR1 SGHTA and CDR2 FQGNSA. Per the study methods: Amplifying reference gene primers gave estimates of nucleated cell counts. Generated by immunoSEQ multiplex PCR, the TCRdb table keeps only in-frame clones and is missing some. Clone size and the V and J calls come from that table; the DNA yielded D and trimming. Of around 330,000 clones in the sample, about 85% are singletons; the top ten hold approximately 1.9%. Study members were between about 18 and 100 years old and lived in around 24 US regions. During the 2 weeks before they entered the study, exposed participants had met someone with a PCR-confirmed or clinician-diagnosed COVID-19 case.

V is TRBV7-2 and J is TRBJ1-5; tentative D call: TRBD1 (5 bases). This receptor was taken from a woman in her 30s who had been exposed to COVID-19. Sequencing used PBMCs or T cells enriched from blood (not recorded which). The CDR3 DNA is TGTGCCAGCAGCTCACAGGATGGGCAGCCCCAGCATTTT. The encoded protein is CASSSQDGQPQHF.